This T cell receptor beta chain derives from a study of T cell responses to AZD1222 COVID-19 vaccine. Study-wide findings and caveats: Per reports, nearly half of all spike-specific TCRs target regions that are unmutated in variants. Once two AZD1222 doses were given, Spike-specific TCR breadth and depth went up. Seropositivity was recorded at baseline in only 6 or 7 AZD1222 recipients.

This clone was observed a handful of times. Its antigen is currently unknown. CDR1 is KGHSH and CDR2 is LQKENI in the germline V gene. The V segment lost 3 bases and the J segment 5 bases; nucleotides outside the gene matches: 4. The CDR3 is 15 amino acids. Produced via immunoSEQ multiplex PCR; TCRdb's table is partial and in-frame only. The sample yields over 150,000 clones, about 93% seen once. The genes are TRBV18 and TRBJ1-6; 7 nucleotides align to TRBD1. The sequencing used peripheral blood, collected 28 days after the second dose of the MenACWY control vaccine. This TCR derives from an adult who received the MenACWY meningococcal vaccine as a control. Here the CDR3 DNA reads TGTGCCAGCTCACCTCTCGGACAGGATAATTCACCCCTCCACTTT. Its protein is CASSPLGQDNSPLHF.